Following are 4 T cell receptor beta chains from one sample sequenced in a study of T cells in Graves' hyperthyroidism and ophthalmopathy. TCR beta CDR3 sequences were amplified from RNA transcripts. HTBI primers were used for first-round RT-PCR of the TCR CDR3. TCRdb reprocessed the multiplex PCR reads with MiXCR, giving one entry per CDR3 protein. The sample lists 350,000 to 400,000 distinct CDR3 sequences, about 14% occurring once. The specimen sequenced was blood. These receptors were collected from a woman aged 55-70 years with Graves' hyperthyroidism.

The rearrangement uses TRBV9 and TRBJ1-4, with a tentative D call TRBD1 (5 bases). Trimming took 0 bases from V and 4 from J, leaving 19 bases between them. Per the germline V gene, CDR1 is SGDLS and CDR2 is YYNGEE. The CDR3 has 18 residues. CDR3 amino acids: CASSVATDTRGRNEKLFF. In DNA form, the CDR3 reads TGTGCCAGCAGCGTAGCCACTGACACCCGGGGCCGTAATGAAAAACTGTTTTTT.

This clonotype was recorded at least ten times. The chain couples TRBV10-1 to TRBJ2-1; weak D call: TRBD1 (5 bases). Germline V CDR1 and CDR2: WNHNN, SYGVQD (reference sequence). V shed 3 bases and J shed 6 bases, with 9 bases lying between them. The CDR3 totals 13 residues. The CDR3 sequence is CASSDLDINEQFF. CDR3 nucleotide sequence: TGCGCCAGCAGTGATCTGGACATCAATGAGCAGTTCTTC.

This clonotype was found a few times. The V gene is TRBV7-6, the J gene TRBJ2-7; weak D call: TRBD2 (7 bases). CDR3 length equals 14 residues. The V end lost 5 bases, the J end lost 4 bases, and 15 bases lay between the germline ends. The germline V gene encodes CDR1 SGHVS and CDR2 FNYEAQ. CDR3 region: CASSHRGAQYEQYF. CDR3 sequence (DNA): TGTGCCAGCAGCCACCGGGGGGCACAATACGAGCAGTACTTC.

There are many counts of this clonotype. The rearrangement joins TRBV27 to TRBJ1-2; a possible D gene is TRBD1 (6 bases). V was shortened by 6 bases and J by 4 bases, with 12 bases between the two germline ends. Germline loops: CDR1 MNHEY, CDR2 SMNVEV (reference sequence). The CDR3 has 13 residues. CDR3 in amino acids: CASSPSRGYGYTF. The CDR3, as DNA: TGTGCCAGCAGCCCTTCCAGGGGCTATGGCTACACCTTC.